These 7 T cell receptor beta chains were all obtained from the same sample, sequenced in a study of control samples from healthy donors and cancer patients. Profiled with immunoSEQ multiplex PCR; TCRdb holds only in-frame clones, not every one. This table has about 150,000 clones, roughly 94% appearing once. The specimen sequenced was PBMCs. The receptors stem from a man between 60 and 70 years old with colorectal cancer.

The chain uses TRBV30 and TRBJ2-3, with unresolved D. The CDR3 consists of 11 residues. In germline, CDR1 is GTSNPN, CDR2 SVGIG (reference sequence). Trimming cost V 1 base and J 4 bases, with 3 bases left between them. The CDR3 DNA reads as TGTGCCTGGAGTGATCCAGATACGCAGTATTTT. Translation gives CAWSDPDTQYF.

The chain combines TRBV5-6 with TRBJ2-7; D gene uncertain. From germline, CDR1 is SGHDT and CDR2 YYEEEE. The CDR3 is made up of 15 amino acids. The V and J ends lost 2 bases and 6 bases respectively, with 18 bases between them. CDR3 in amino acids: CASSFYQIEGGEQYF. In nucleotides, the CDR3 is TGTGCCAGCAGCTTTTATCAGATCGAAGGTGGCGAGCAGTACTTC.

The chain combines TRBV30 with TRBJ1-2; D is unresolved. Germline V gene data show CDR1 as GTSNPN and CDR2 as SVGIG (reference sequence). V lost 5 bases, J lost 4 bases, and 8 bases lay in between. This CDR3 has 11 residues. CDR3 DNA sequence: TGTGCCTGGGGCGGGATCTATGGCTACACCTTC. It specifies CAWGGIYGYTF.

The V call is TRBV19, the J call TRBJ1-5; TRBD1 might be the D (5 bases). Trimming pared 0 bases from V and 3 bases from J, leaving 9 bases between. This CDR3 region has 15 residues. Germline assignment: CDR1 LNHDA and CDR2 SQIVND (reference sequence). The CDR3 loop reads CASSIDQGANQPQHF. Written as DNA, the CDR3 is TGTGCCAGTAGTATAGATCAAGGGGCCAATCAGCCCCAGCATTTT.

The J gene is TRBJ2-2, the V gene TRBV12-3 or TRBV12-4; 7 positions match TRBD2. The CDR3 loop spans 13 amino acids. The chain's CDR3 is CGCGLAAAGELFF. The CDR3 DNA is TGTGGCTGCGGCCTAGCGGCCGCCGGGGAGCTGTTTTTT.

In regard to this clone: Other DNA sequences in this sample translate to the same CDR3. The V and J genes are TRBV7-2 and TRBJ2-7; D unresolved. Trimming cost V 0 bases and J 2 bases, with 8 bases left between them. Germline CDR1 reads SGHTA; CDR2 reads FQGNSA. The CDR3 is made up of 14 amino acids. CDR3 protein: CASSLARGPYEQYF. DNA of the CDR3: TGTGCCAGCAGCTTAGCGCGAGGACCCTACGAGCAGTACTTC.

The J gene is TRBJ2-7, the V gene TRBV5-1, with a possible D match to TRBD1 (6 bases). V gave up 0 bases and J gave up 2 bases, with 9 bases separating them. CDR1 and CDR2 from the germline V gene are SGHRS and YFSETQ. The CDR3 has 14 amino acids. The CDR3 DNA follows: TGCGCCAGCAGCTTGGTACAGGGCCCCTACGAGCAGTACTTC. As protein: CASSLVQGPYEQYF.